This passage covers 26 T cell receptor beta chains from one sample sequenced in a study of T cell responses to AZD1222 COVID-19 vaccine. Method: immunoSEQ multiplex PCR; TCRdb's copy keeps in-frame clones and lacks some. Here the sample spans roughly 150,000 clones, under 95% being singletons. Sequenced material: peripheral blood, taken on day 0 of AZD1222 vaccination. The receptor set was obtained from an adult in good health.

The chain carries TRBV20-1 and TRBJ1-3; D is ambiguous. The CDR3 totals 15 residues. CDR1 and CDR2 from the germline V gene are DFQATT and SNEGSKA (reference sequence). Trimming cost V 3 bases and J 0 bases, with 12 bases left between them. CDR3 DNA sequence: TGCAGTGCTAGTCCCAGCCTCGTCTCTGGAAACACCATATATTTT. It translates to CSASPSLVSGNTIYF.

The chain carries TRBV6-2 or TRBV6-3 and TRBJ2-1; 10 bases are a match to TRBD2. The CDR3 spans 14 residues. Germline CDR1 and CDR2: MNHEY and SVGEGT. Trimming removed 6 bases from V and 5 bases from J; junction bases left unmatched: 4. The CDR3 loop is CASSHTSGNNEQFF. The CDR3 region has the DNA TGTGCCAGCAGCCATACTAGCGGGAACAATGAGCAGTTCTTC.

The chain is built from TRBV2 and TRBJ2-7, with 14 bases identical to TRBD2. The germline V gene has CDR1 SNHLY and CDR2 FYNNEI. V shed 4 bases and J 6 bases; nucleotides not matched to a gene: 2. The CDR3 consists of 14 residues. CDR3 bases: TGTGCCAGCAGTGGACTAGCGGGAGGGCTCGAGCAGTACTTC. This gives the protein CASSGLAGGLEQYF.

The chain employs TRBV7-2 and TRBJ1-5; 7 bases are shared with TRBD1. There are 15 residues in the CDR3. CDR1 SGHTA and CDR2 FQGNSA come from the germline V gene. V was clipped by 4 bases and J by 5 bases; unmatched bases: 8. This CDR3 reads CASSSAGTVHQPQHF. The CDR3 bases are TGTGCCAGCAGCTCCGCCGGGACAGTTCATCAGCCCCAGCATTTT. Full variable domain (rest looked up from reference TRBV7-2 and TRBJ1-5): GAGVSQSPSNKVTEKGKDVELRCDPISGHTALYWYRQSLGQGLEFLIYFQGNSAPDKSGLPSDRFSAERTGGSVSTLTIQRTQQEDSAVYLCASSSAGTVHQPQHFGDGTRLSIL.

V is TRBV19 and J is TRBJ2-2, with no clear D. V was trimmed by 8 bases and J by 7 bases, leaving 14 bases between them. Germline lookup yields CDR1 LNHDA and CDR2 SQIVND (reference sequence). The CDR3 totals 13 residues. CDR3 DNA: TGTGCCAGTTCCACTCGGGTCCTCGGGGAGCTGTTTTTT. This codes for CASSTRVLGELFF.

The chain carries TRBV11-2 and TRBJ2-1; 12 bases fit TRBD2. The CDR3 has 14 amino acids. Per the germline V gene, CDR1 is SGHAT and CDR2 is FQNNGV. Trimming took 5 bases from V and 8 from J; bases not matched to a gene: 4. The CDR3 spells CASSRTSGIHEQFF. The CDR3 region has the DNA TGTGCCAGCAGCCGGACTAGCGGGATCCATGAGCAGTTCTTC.

This chain connects TRBV2 to TRBJ2-7; D might be TRBD1 (6 bases). Trimming shortened V by 6 bases and J by 4 bases, and 7 bases separated the two germline ends. From germline, CDR1 is SNHLY and CDR2 FYNNEI. CDR3 size: 11 residues. The CDR3 region is CASRDSYEQYF. For the CDR3, the DNA is TGTGCCAGCAGGGACAGTTACGAGCAGTACTTC.

This chain uses TRBV6-4 with TRBJ1-5; no firm D call. The CDR3 runs to 14 residues. V was pared by 7 bases and J by 6 bases, with 16 bases between. Germline-derived CDR1 and CDR2 are MRHNA and SNTAGT. The DNA for the CDR3 is TGTGCCAGCAAATTGGACGTTCCTTCTCAGCCCCAGCATTTT. This encodes CASKLDVPSQPQHF.

The J gene is TRBJ2-1, the V gene TRBV7-3, with 9 bases aligning to TRBD2. The CDR3 is 17 amino acids. CDR1 and CDR2 (germline): SGHTA, FQGTGA. Losses at the gene ends were 4 bases for V and 8 bases for J; bases not matched to a gene: 15. The CDR3 is CASSSPGGREGRDEQFF. CDR3 nucleotide sequence: TGTGCCAGCAGCTCCCCCGGCGGGAGGGAGGGTAGGGATGAGCAGTTCTTC.

This clone was detected only once. The gene calls are TRBV5-1 and TRBJ1-6; 7 bases align to TRBD1. Trimming took 5 bases from V and 7 from J; bases not matched to a gene: 6. The length of the CDR3 is 14 residues. The germline CDR1 and CDR2 sequences are SGHRS and YFSETQ. The CDR3 nucleotides are TGCGCCAGCAGACGGGACAGACAGAATTCACCCCTCCACTTT. Translating gives CASRRDRQNSPLHF.

This sequence joins TRBV7-8 and TRBJ2-2, with D hard to call. Germline lookup yields CDR1 SGHVS and CDR2 FQNEAQ. There are 13 residues in the CDR3. The germline V and J ends were trimmed by 4 bases and 3 bases, with 6 bases remaining between them. The DNA of the CDR3 is TGTGCCAGCAGCTCCGACTACACCGGGGAGCTGTTTTTT. This codes for CASSSDYTGELFF.

The rearrangement links TRBV3-1 (or the pseudogene TRBV3-2) to TRBJ2-1; D call uncertain. The V and J ends lost 1 base and 13 bases respectively, with 20 bases between them. The CDR3 covers 15 residues. Looked up from germline, CDR1 is LGHDT and CDR2 is YNNKEL (reference sequence). The CDR3 DNA reads TGTGCCAGCAGCCAAGCAGGCGGACCAAATCTCCGCCAGTTCTTC. Its protein product is CASSQAGGPNLRQFF.

The rearrangement links TRBV19 to TRBJ1-1, with D tentatively TRBD1 (6 bases). Per the germline V gene, CDR1 is LNHDA and CDR2 is SQIVND (reference sequence). V shed 5 bases and J shed 8 bases, with 15 bases lying between them. CDR3 length equals 13 residues. CDR3 amino acids: CASSATGSVEAFF. CDR3 coding DNA: TGTGCCAGTAGTGCAACAGGGTCCGTCGAAGCTTTCTTT.

The rearrangement uses TRBV7-9 and TRBJ2-7, with D perhaps matching TRBD2 (5 bases). V lost 2 bases and J lost 7, with 12 bases in between. The CDR3 length is 13 residues. Germline lookup yields CDR1 SEHNR and CDR2 FQNEAQ (reference sequence). CDR3: CASSLYREREQYF. The CDR3, as DNA: TGTGCCAGCAGCTTATATAGGGAGAGGGAGCAGTACTTC.

This sequence joins TRBV6-2 or TRBV6-3 and TRBJ2-7; 9 bases map to TRBD1. There are 14 residues in the CDR3. With 4 bases clipped from V and 4 bases from J, the junction kept 5 bases outside the gene matches. Germline V gives CDR1 MNHEY, CDR2 SVGEGT. The CDR3 sequence is CASSSGTGQYEQYF. CDR3 sequence (DNA): TGTGCCAGCAGTTCCGGGACAGGGCAATACGAGCAGTACTTC.

This clone was recorded once. This chain joins TRBV6-5 and TRBJ2-7, with a possible D match to TRBD2 (5 bases). The length of the CDR3 is 14 residues. V lost 8 bases and J 3 bases, leaving 17 bases between the germline ends. Germline CDR1 MNHEY, CDR2 SVGAGI. DNA for the CDR3: TGTGCCAGCCGGAGAAGCGGTGCGGGCTACGAGCAGTACTTC. Amino acid sequence: CASRRSGAGYEQYF.

The chain carries TRBV27 and TRBJ2-3; 7 bases match TRBD1. The CDR3 extends over 15 amino acids. Germline CDR1 is MNHEY and CDR2 is SMNVEV (reference sequence). The junction had 8 bases not matched to a gene; V was cut back by 6 bases and J by 2 bases. The CDR3 loop is CASSTDRDPTDTQYF. In nucleotides, the CDR3 is TGTGCCAGCAGCACAGACAGGGACCCCACAGATACGCAGTATTTT.

This rearrangement joins TRBV14 to TRBJ2-1; TRBD2 aligns across 7 bases. This CDR3 is 16 amino acids long. Per the germline V gene, CDR1 is SGHDN and CDR2 is FVKESK. V shed 3 bases and J 6 bases; nucleotides not matched to a gene: 11. CDR3 sequence: CASSHSLAAQSNEQFF. CDR3 bases: TGTGCCAGCAGCCATTCCCTAGCGGCTCAGTCCAATGAGCAGTTCTTC.

This clone was seen just once. The chain couples TRBV23-1 to TRBJ2-2; TRBD1 is a possible D gene (6 bases). TRBV23-1 is given ORF status, its function remaining uncertain. Trimming removed 7 bases at V and 9 bases at J, with 24 bases between. The CDR3 totals 16 residues. The CDR3: CASNHYRVRPNRELFF. As DNA, the CDR3 is TGCGCCAGCAACCACTACAGGGTTCGACCAAACCGGGAGCTGTTTTTT.

The chain employs TRBV9 and TRBJ2-1; maybe TRBD2 (6 bases). Germline-derived CDR1 and CDR2 are SGDLS and YYNGEE. The V end lost 0 bases, the J end lost 4 bases, and 11 bases lay between the germline ends. This CDR3 has 15 amino acids. CDR3 DNA sequence: TGTGCCAGCAGCGTAGCGGGGGACCTATACAATGAGCAGTTCTTC. Protein product: CASSVAGDLYNEQFF.

The table lists this clone with a count of one. This chain uses TRBV4-3 with TRBJ1-2; perhaps TRBD1 as D (5 bases). Germline CDR1 and CDR2: LGHNA and YSLEER. Trimming took 5 bases from V and 3 from J, leaving 13 bases between them. The CDR3 is 14 amino acids. In nucleotides, the CDR3 is TGCGCCAGCAGCGGGACGGGTAGTGACTATGGCTACACCTTC. Protein product: CASSGTGSDYGYTF.

V and J are TRBV27 and TRBJ1-1, with a weak D call TRBD1 (5 bases). The CDR3 covers 15 residues. The V gene's germline CDR1 is MNHEY and CDR2 SMNVEV (reference sequence). The V and J ends lost 5 bases and 4 bases respectively, with 17 bases between them. The CDR3 spells CASSPHHGGGTEAFF. The CDR3 nucleotides read TGTGCCAGCAGTCCCCATCACGGGGGGGGCACTGAAGCTTTCTTT.

V and J are TRBV3-1 (or the pseudogene TRBV3-2) and TRBJ1-3; 7 bases fit TRBD1. Trimming took 0 bases from V and 15 from J; bases not matched to a gene: 8. The CDR3 spans 13 residues. CDR1 and CDR2 (germline): LGHDT, YNNKEL (reference sequence). CDR3 residues: CASSQEALGDRYF. The CDR3, as DNA: TGTGCCAGCAGCCAAGAAGCTTTAGGGGACAGATATTTT.

This sequence joins TRBV28 and TRBJ2-2; unclear D gene. CDR3 length equals 16 residues. CDR1 is MDHEN, CDR2 SYDVKM, per germline. The ends were cut back, 4 bases at V and 6 bases at J, with 18 bases in the middle. The CDR3 nucleotides are TGTGCCAGCAGTTCCGCAACCCGGTTATTGGCCGGGGAGCTGTTTTTT. Translated: CASSSATRLLAGELFF.

The chain links TRBV18 to TRBJ2-3; 8 bases agree with TRBD1. The V gene's germline CDR1 is KGHSH and CDR2 LQKENI. CDR3 size: 15 residues. Trimming removed 3 bases from V and 0 bases from J; junction bases left unmatched: 2. The CDR3 sequence is CASSPRTGSTDTQYF. In DNA form, the CDR3 reads TGTGCCAGCTCACCGCGGACAGGGAGCACAGATACGCAGTATTTT.

The chain recombines TRBV6-5 with TRBJ1-1; D might be TRBD1 (5 bases). V lost 7 bases and J lost 0, with 12 bases in between. Germline-derived CDR1 and CDR2 are MNHEY and SVGAGI. This CDR3 spans 14 amino acids. CDR3 DNA: TGTGCCAGCAATCAGGGCCGCATGAACACTGAAGCTTTCTTT. Encoded protein: CASNQGRMNTEAFF.